This record covers a single T cell receptor (beta chain). The record originates from a study of T-cell reconstitution after alpha-beta-depleted transplantation in children. CDR3 length equals 16 residues. The V gene end was trimmed by 7 bases and the J gene end by 2 bases; junction bases not matched to a gene: 10. CDR1 is SNHLY, CDR2 FYNNEI, per germline. Using unique molecular identifiers, the investigators prepared the TCRbeta library. One entry per CDR3 protein results from TCRdb running MiXCR on the PCR reads. The sample includes some 500,000 distinct CDR3 sequences, about 17% of them seen just once.

Sequencing was performed on PBMCs from the stem cell graft donor, taken from the stem cell graft. This clonotype was obtained from a human donor who donated a stem cell graft to a child with acute lymphoblastic leukemia. The gene calls are TRBV2 and TRBJ2-5; 10 nucleotides agree with TRBD2. The CDR3 region is CASIARGLALQETQYF. The CDR3 DNA reads TGTGCCAGCATCGCTAGGGGACTAGCGCTGCAAGAGACCCAGTACTTC.